The entry below gives a single TCR beta chain sequence along with its context. Here immunoSEQ multiplex PCR was the method, and the copy in TCRdb shows in-frame clones only, minus some. This table has 30,000 to 40,000 clones, around four fifths appearing once. The entry originates in a study of OX40 agonist ivuxolimab in advanced cancers. There are 15 residues in the CDR3. CDR1 is MNHNS, CDR2 SASEGT, per germline. The V gene lost 4 bases and the J gene lost 1 base, with 10 bases spanning the gap. The receptor was isolated from an adult with an advanced solid tumor such as melanoma, head and neck, liver or kidney cancer. Sequencing used CD4+ or CD8+ T cells sorted from blood, obtained in a trial of the OX40 agonist ivuxolimab. The chain links TRBV6-1 to TRBJ2-2; the D gene is possibly TRBD1 (6 bases). Written as DNA, the CDR3 is TGTGCCAGCAGTGTACAGGGTGGGAACACCGGGGAGCTGTTTTTT. Protein sequence: CASSVQGGNTGELFF.